Following are 13 T cell receptor beta chains from one sample sequenced in a study of cytomegalovirus exposure and HLA in healthy donors. PCR primers comprised 60 Vbeta and 13 Jbeta primers. The method was immunoSEQ multiplex PCR; TCRdb's version includes in-frame clones alone and lacks a portion of them. The sample consists of about 180,000 clones, nearly 80% of them appearing once. The sample comprised PBMCs. All receptors derive from a man between 35 and 55 years old in good health and CMV-seropositive.

This clone occurred a few times. This CDR3 reads CASSSLAGGRDGYTF. The CDR3 region has the DNA TGCGCCAGCAGCTCCCTTGCAGGGGGAAGGGATGGCTACACCTTC. The chain links TRBV5-1 to TRBJ1-2; 7 bases line up with TRBD1. The CDR3 extends over 15 amino acids. The germline gives CDR1 SGHRS, CDR2 YFSETQ. Trimming removed 3 bases from V and 6 bases from J; junction bases left unmatched: 11.

This sequence joins TRBV7-9 and TRBJ1-2; D unresolved. CDR3 size: 16 residues. Trimming cost V 5 bases and J 2 bases, with 18 bases left between them. Germline CDR1 is SEHNR and CDR2 is FQNEAQ (reference sequence). The CDR3 DNA sequence: TGTGCCAGCAGCCCCGGGAGGGAAGCAGCAAACTATGGCTACACCTTC. Translated, it gives CASSPGREAANYGYTF.

The gene calls are TRBV27 and TRBJ1-2, with 11 bases lining up with TRBD1. Trimming took 5 bases from V and 4 from J; bases not matched to a gene: 15. CDR1 and CDR2 from the germline V gene are MNHEY and SMNVEV (reference sequence). The CDR3 covers 18 residues. The CDR3 here is CASSPELGQGALVYGYTF. The DNA of the CDR3 is TGTGCCAGCAGTCCTGAACTCGGACAGGGGGCGCTGGTCTATGGCTACACCTTC.

The chain joins TRBV10-2 to TRBJ2-7; TRBD1 matches at 9 bases. V shed 5 bases, J shed 6 bases, and the junction held 11 bases outside the gene matches. Germline CDR1 reads WSHSY; CDR2 reads SAAADI. The CDR3 covers 15 residues. The CDR3 DNA reads TGCGCCAGCAGTAGAGTCCCGGGACAGGGCTCCGAGCAGTACTTC. Protein sequence: CASSRVPGQGSEQYF.

The chain has TRBV19 and TRBJ1-3; TRBD1 matches 7 bases. The junction had 7 bases not matched to a gene; V was cut back by 5 bases and J by 0 bases. The germline CDR1 and CDR2 sequences are LNHDA and SQIVND (reference sequence). The CDR3 sequence is 16 residues long. The CDR3 here is CASSFSTGRSGNTIYF. The CDR3 DNA is TGTGCCAGTAGTTTTTCGACAGGGCGCTCTGGAAACACCATATATTTT. Filled out from reference TRBV19 and TRBJ1-3, the complete variable domain reads DGGITQSPKYLFRKEGQNVTLSCEQNLNHDAMYWYRQDPGQGLRLIYYSQIVNDFQKGDIAEGYSVSREKKESFPLTVTSAQKNPTAFYLCASSFSTGRSGNTIYFGEGSWLTVV.

V gene TRBV6-4 combines with J gene TRBJ2-1; a possible D gene is TRBD2 (6 bases). The V gene lost 6 bases and the J gene lost 2 bases, with 11 bases spanning the gap. Germline V lookup: CDR1 MRHNA, CDR2 SNTAGT. This CDR3 has 14 residues. CDR3 loop: CASSLSGTYNEQFF. DNA for the CDR3: TGTGCCAGCAGCCTTAGCGGAACCTACAATGAGCAGTTCTTC.

The chain is built from TRBV7-9 and TRBJ2-1; maybe TRBD2 (5 bases). Germline V lookup: CDR1 SEHNR, CDR2 FQNEAQ (reference sequence). This CDR3 is built from 13 residues. The ends were cut back, 4 bases at V and 7 bases at J, with 11 bases in the middle. As DNA, the CDR3 is TGTGCCAGCAGCTCGCAGCGGCGTAATGAGCAGTTCTTC. The encoded protein is CASSSQRRNEQFF.

This clone was counted between two and nine times. This chain connects TRBV7-3 to TRBJ2-1, with D possibly TRBD2 on 6 matching bases. This CDR3 is built from 13 residues. CDR1 and CDR2 (germline): SGHTA, FQGTGA. The V end was cut by 5 bases, the J end by 4 bases, with 9 bases between. This CDR3 reads CASSAGTYNEQFF. DNA for the CDR3: TGTGCCAGCAGCGCAGGGACTTACAATGAGCAGTTCTTC.

This rearrangement joins TRBV7-9 to TRBJ2-7; D is ambiguous. V dropped 2 bases and J dropped 5 bases, with 16 bases sitting between them. Germline V gene sequence: CDR1 SEHNR, CDR2 FQNEAQ (reference sequence). This CDR3 spans 15 amino acids. CDR3 region: CASSLMGDLGHEQYF. The CDR3 DNA reads as TGTGCCAGCAGCTTAATGGGCGACCTCGGCCACGAGCAGTACTTC.

A single count supports this clone. The genes are TRBV19 and TRBJ2-3; 10 bases are shared with TRBD2. The junction had 1 base not matched to a gene; V was cut back by 6 bases and J by 4 bases. The CDR3 extends over 13 amino acids. Germline-derived CDR1 and CDR2 are LNHDA and SQIVND (reference sequence). CDR3 sequence reads: CASSGTSADTQYF. The CDR3 coding sequence is TGTGCCAGTAGCGGGACTAGCGCAGATACGCAGTATTTT.

This chain links TRBV19 with TRBJ1-6; possible D gene TRBD1, 5 bases. In germline, CDR1 is LNHDA, CDR2 SQIVND (reference sequence). This CDR3 contains 15 residues. V lost 5 bases, J lost 6 bases, and 14 bases lay in between. CDR3 nucleotides: TGTGCCAGTAGTCCCCAGAAAGGGGCTAATTCACCCCTCCACTTT. It yields the protein CASSPQKGANSPLHF. Full variable domain (remainder filled in from reference TRBV19 and TRBJ1-6): DGGITQSPKYLFRKEGQNVTLSCEQNLNHDAMYWYRQDPGQGLRLIYYSQIVNDFQKGDIAEGYSVSREKKESFPLTVTSAQKNPTAFYLCASSPQKGANSPLHFGNGTRLTVT.

V usage is TRBV30 and J usage is TRBJ1-2; 8 bases line up with TRBD1. Looked up from germline, CDR1 is GTSNPN and CDR2 is SVGIG (reference sequence). The CDR3 is 16 residues long. Losses at the gene ends were 2 bases for V and 0 bases for J; bases not matched to a gene: 8. CDR3 DNA sequence: TGTGCCTGGAGTAAGGCAGGGGGCTTGGCTAACTATGGCTACACCTTC. Encoded protein: CAWSKAGGLANYGYTF.

This clone was picked up a small number of times. The CDR3 bases are TGTGCCAGCAGTTGGGGACAGGGGACGGATACGCAGTATTTT. Translation gives CASSWGQGTDTQYF. This sequence joins TRBV27 and TRBJ2-3, with TRBD1 matching over 10 bases. CDR1 and CDR2 from the germline V gene are MNHEY and SMNVEV (reference sequence). V was clipped by 4 bases and J by 6 bases; unmatched bases: 4. CDR3 size: 14 residues.